One and the same sample provided the 5 T cell receptor beta chains below, sequenced in a study of blood T cell repertoires in COVID-19. The table came from immunoSEQ multiplex PCR; TCRdb's copy has only in-frame clones and leaves some out. The data contain about 180,000 clones, around 80% of them singletons. Sequencing input: peripheral blood. These receptors originate from a woman older than 75 with COVID-19, enrolled during active disease.

The chain has TRBV5-5 and TRBJ2-5, with 9 bases aligning to TRBD1. The V segment lost 7 bases and the J segment 5 bases; nucleotides outside the gene matches: 6. This CDR3 is built from 13 residues. Germline V lookup: CDR1 SGHKS, CDR2 YYEKEE (reference sequence). The CDR3 is CASHRGPWETQYF. For the CDR3, the DNA is TGTGCCAGCCACAGGGGGCCGTGGGAGACCCAGTACTTC.

This clone was counted a few times. V and J are TRBV5-4 and TRBJ2-1; D is perhaps TRBD2 (6 bases). This CDR3 is 15 amino acids long. Between the trimmed V and J ends, which lost 0 bases and 3 bases, there was a span of 10 bases. In germline, CDR1 is SGHNT, CDR2 YYREEE (reference sequence). The CDR3 nucleotides are TGTGCCAGCAGCTTGGCAGTAGCGGACTACAATGAGCAGTTCTTC. It specifies CASSLAVADYNEQFF. Combining the CDR3 with reference TRBV5-4 and TRBJ2-1 gives the whole variable domain ETGVTQSPTHLIKTRGQQVTLRCSSQSGHNTVSWYQQALGQGPQFIFQYYREEENGRGNFPPRFSGLQFPNYSSELNVNALELDDSALYLCASSLAVADYNEQFFGPGTRLTVL.

V gene TRBV4-3 combines with J gene TRBJ1-2, with D unresolved. This CDR3 region has 13 residues. Germline V lookup: CDR1 LGHNA, CDR2 YSLEER. The V end was cut by 1 base, the J end by 3 bases, with 6 bases between. The CDR3 spells CASSQGLDYGYTF. CDR3 sequence (DNA): TGCGCCAGCAGCCAAGGGCTTGACTATGGCTACACCTTC.

A single count supports this clone. This chain uses TRBV7-2 with TRBJ2-5; 8 nucleotides match TRBD2. Germline V gene data show CDR1 as SGHTA and CDR2 as FQGNSA. The CDR3 contains 15 residues. The V segment lost 6 bases and the J segment 4 bases; nucleotides outside the gene matches: 10. The CDR3 sequence is CASSSNGGEGETQYF. CDR3 nucleotide sequence: TGTGCCAGCAGTTCTAACGGGGGGGAAGGAGAGACCCAGTACTTC.

This clone was seen a few times. The CDR3 loop is CASSKGQGVSGANVLTF. CDR3 DNA sequence: TGTGCCAGCAGCAAGGGACAGGGGGTCTCTGGGGCCAACGTCCTGACTTTC. V and J are TRBV7-9 and TRBJ2-6; 11 nucleotides align to TRBD1. The CDR3 covers 17 residues. V lost 5 bases, J lost 0 bases, and 3 bases stayed unmatched. Germline CDR1 is SEHNR and CDR2 is FQNEAQ (reference sequence).